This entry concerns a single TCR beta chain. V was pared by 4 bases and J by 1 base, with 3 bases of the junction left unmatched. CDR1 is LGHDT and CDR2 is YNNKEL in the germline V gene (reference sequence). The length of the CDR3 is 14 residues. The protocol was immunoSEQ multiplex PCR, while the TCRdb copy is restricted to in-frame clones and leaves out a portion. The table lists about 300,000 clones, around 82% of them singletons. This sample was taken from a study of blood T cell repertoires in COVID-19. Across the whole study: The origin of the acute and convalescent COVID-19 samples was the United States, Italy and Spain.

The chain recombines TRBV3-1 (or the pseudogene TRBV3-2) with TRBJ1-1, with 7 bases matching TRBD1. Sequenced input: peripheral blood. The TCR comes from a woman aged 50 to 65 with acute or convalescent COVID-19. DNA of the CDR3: TGTGCCAGCAGCCGGGGACAGTCGAACACTGAAGCTTTCTTT. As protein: CASSRGQSNTEAFF.